This T cell receptor (beta chain) was captured in a study of Tregs in tolerant kidney transplant recipients. A word on this clone: Antigen: not known. A read error may produce the germline difference seen at one junction end. The CDR3 extends 3 residues past the end of the read, so its final part is completed from the germline J gene.

There are 13 residues in the CDR3. Germline values: CDR1 LNHDA, CDR2 SQIVND (reference sequence). Generated by immunoSEQ multiplex PCR, the TCRdb table keeps only in-frame clones and is missing some. The data include around 32,000 clones; the top ten clones carry approximately 1.7%. Overall study results and limits: The most relevant donor-specific Treg TCRbeta repertoire apparently came from expansion with activated donor B cells. Few patients were studied, so findings need validation in larger groups.

Mixed chimerism was transient after nonmyeloablative marrow transplants from related graft donors. Unstimulated Tregs (CD4+CD25+CD127-) and CD4+CD25- non-Tregs were sorted from PBMCs. The sequence came from a human patient who received a combined kidney and bone marrow transplant. The graft donor may account for some of the T cells. Specimen: CD4+ T cells from blood (PBMCs), collected 24 months after the transplant. V is TRBV19 and J is TRBJ2-7; weak D call: TRBD2 (6 bases). CDR3 amino acids: CASSIAVSYEQYF. The sequenced part of the CDR3 DNA is TGTGCCAGTAGCATAGCGGTCTCCTACGAG.